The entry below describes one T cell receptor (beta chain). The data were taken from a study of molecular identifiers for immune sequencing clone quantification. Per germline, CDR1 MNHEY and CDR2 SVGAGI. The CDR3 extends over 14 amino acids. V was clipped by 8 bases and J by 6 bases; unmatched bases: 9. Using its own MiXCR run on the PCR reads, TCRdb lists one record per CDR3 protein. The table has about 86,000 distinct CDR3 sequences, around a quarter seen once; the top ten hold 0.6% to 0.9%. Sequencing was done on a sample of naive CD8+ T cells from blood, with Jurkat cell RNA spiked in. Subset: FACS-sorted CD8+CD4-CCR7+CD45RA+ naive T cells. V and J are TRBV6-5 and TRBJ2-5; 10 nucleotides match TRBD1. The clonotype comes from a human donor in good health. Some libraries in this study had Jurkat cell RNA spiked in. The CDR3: CASRPGQGSQTQYF. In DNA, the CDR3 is TGTGCCAGCCGACCGGGACAGGGGAGCCAGACCCAGTACTTC.